The 15 T cell receptor beta chains presented below share a single source sample, sequenced in a study of blood T cells in healthy people across ages. Primers used in a second PCR of about 6 to 11 cycles were a sample-barcoded 5' primer and a J-beta primer mix. TCRdb re-analysed the 5' RACE reads in MiXCR, keeping a single row per CDR3 protein. This sample yields about 1,600,000 distinct CDR3 sequences, of which roughly 40% are seen a single time; 7.9% belongs to the top ten. Input material: blood. These receptors came from a woman younger than 30 in good health.

The J gene is TRBJ2-1, the V gene TRBV2, with D possibly being TRBD2 (5 bases). Germline CDR1 SNHLY, CDR2 FYNNEI. The CDR3 is 15 amino acids. The V end was cut by 2 bases, the J end by 6 bases, with 14 bases between. CDR3 residues: CASSELVGAANEQFF. DNA for the CDR3: TGTGCCAGCAGTGAATTAGTCGGAGCGGCCAATGAGCAGTTCTTC.

This clonotype has only one observation. The chain is built from TRBV5-1 and TRBJ2-5, with D possibly TRBD2 on 7 matching bases. Looked up from germline, CDR1 is SGHRS and CDR2 is YFSETQ. This CDR3 is built from 14 residues. V was shortened by 6 bases and J by 4 bases, with 16 bases between the two germline ends. This CDR3 is CASISGGQGETQYF. The CDR3 nucleotides are TGCGCCAGCATTTCGGGGGGCCAGGGAGAGACCCAGTACTTC.

V gene TRBV10-3 combines with J gene TRBJ2-5; 8 positions agree with TRBD2. Trimming removed 0 bases from V and 11 bases from J; junction bases left unmatched: 14. The CDR3 extends over 16 amino acids. CDR1 ENHRY and CDR2 SYGVKD come from the germline V gene. Here the CDR3 DNA reads TGTGCCATCAGTGAGTCGACTAGCCGGGGGGGCGATGAGCAGTACTTC. Residues: CAISESTSRGGDEQYF.

This rearrangement joins TRBV5-1 to TRBJ1-6; 8 bases are a match to TRBD1. The CDR3 loop spans 15 amino acids. In germline, CDR1 is SGHRS, CDR2 YFSETQ. Trimming cost V 0 bases and J 11 bases; bases outside gene matches: 7. The CDR3 here is CASSLEGTGKTPLHF. CDR3 nucleotide sequence: TGCGCCAGCAGCTTGGAAGGGACAGGCAAGACACCCCTCCACTTT. Full variable domain (rest looked up from reference TRBV5-1 and TRBJ1-6): KAGVTQTPRYLIKTRGQQVTLSCSPISGHRSVSWYQQTPGQGLQFLFEYFSETQRNKGNFPGRFSGRQFSNSRSEMNVSTLELGDSALYLCASSLEGTGKTPLHFGNGTRLTVT.

CDR3 region: CASSGREGIGNEQYF. The CDR3 DNA follows: TGCGCCAGCAGTGGGCGGGAGGGGATAGGGAATGAGCAGTACTTC. The V and J genes are TRBV10-2 and TRBJ2-7, with 9 nucleotides matching TRBD2. V shed 4 bases, J shed 7 bases, and the junction held 11 bases outside the gene matches. This CDR3 has 15 residues. Germline V CDR1 and CDR2: WSHSY, SAAADI.

This clonotype came up a few times. The V call is TRBV7-2, the J call TRBJ1-4, with TRBD1 matching over 8 bases. V was pared by 1 base and J by 11 bases, with 12 bases of the junction left unmatched. The CDR3 runs 16 residues. Germline CDR1 SGHTA, CDR2 FQGNSA. The CDR3 loop reads CASSLVVEQGDTKLFF. The CDR3 DNA reads TGTGCCAGCAGCTTAGTGGTAGAACAGGGGGACACCAAACTGTTTTTT.

This clonotype was counted ten times or more. This chain uses TRBV12-3 or TRBV12-4 with TRBJ2-1, with D possibly TRBD2 on 5 matching bases. Judging by the DNA end, TRBJ2-7 fits better; the J call may be wrong. The CDR3 runs to 16 residues. CDR3 sequence: CASRDGLESSYNEQYF. DNA of the CDR3: TGTGCCAGCAGGGACGGACTGGAGAGCTCCTACAATGAGCAGTACTTC.

This clonotype was seen ten or more times. V and J are TRBV5-6 and TRBJ2-5, with D possibly matching TRBD2 (5 bases). The V and J ends lost 1 base and 5 bases respectively, with 9 bases between them. The CDR3 length is 13 residues. Germline V lookup: CDR1 SGHDT, CDR2 YYEEEE. CDR3 nucleotide sequence: TGTGCCAGCAGCTTGTGGACTGGGGAGACCCAGTACTTC. Its protein is CASSLWTGETQYF.

This clonotype occurred a few times. The gene calls are TRBV18 and TRBJ2-1; no firm D call. V was cut by 2 bases and J by 1 base, with 9 bases left in between. From germline, CDR1 is KGHSH and CDR2 LQKENI. This CDR3 contains 15 residues. Written as DNA, the CDR3 is TGTGCCAGCTCACCAATGGTAGGGTCCTACAATGAGCAGTTCTTC. The encoded protein is CASSPMVGSYNEQFF.

The chain recombines TRBV19 with TRBJ2-1, with D unresolved. V lost 4 bases and J 0 bases, leaving 7 bases between the germline ends. The CDR3 runs to 14 residues. CDR1 is LNHDA, CDR2 SQIVND, per germline (reference sequence). CDR3 DNA: TGTGCCAGTAGTACACAAGGCTCCTACAATGAGCAGTTCTTC. This encodes CASSTQGSYNEQFF.

The chain is built from TRBV4-2 and TRBJ1-1; possible D gene TRBD1, 5 bases. CDR1 and CDR2 (germline): LGHNA, YNFKEQ. V was clipped by 1 base and J by 8 bases, with 14 bases between them. This CDR3 has 14 residues. The CDR3 is CASSQGDVATEAFF. Here the CDR3 DNA reads TGTGCCAGCAGCCAAGGGGACGTGGCCACCGAAGCTTTCTTT.

Notes on this clonotype: Relative to the germline gene, one junction end is altered; a read error may explain this. The V gene is TRBV10-1, the J gene TRBJ2-1, with 13 bases that match TRBD2. The CDR3 is 15 amino acids. Looked up from germline, CDR1 is WNHNN and CDR2 is SYGVQD (reference sequence). The CDR3 DNA reads as TGCGCCAGCAGTGACGGGACTAGCGGGGCAAATGATCAGTTCTTC. It yields the protein CASSDGTSGANDQFF.

This clonotype occurred many times. The chain is built from TRBV5-1 and TRBJ2-7; 10 bases line up with TRBD2. The CDR3 is made up of 15 amino acids. Trimming at V came to 2 bases and at J to 2 bases, leaving 4 bases not matched to a gene. Per the germline V gene, CDR1 is SGHRS and CDR2 is YFSETQ. CDR3: CASSLGLADTYEQYF. CDR3 coding DNA: TGCGCCAGCAGCTTAGGACTAGCGGATACCTACGAGCAGTACTTC.

Turning to this clonotype: A clone one base away is much larger, so this may be a read error. The gene calls are TRBV29-1 and TRBJ2-5; D perhaps matches TRBD2 (5 bases). Germline-derived CDR1 and CDR2 are SQVTM and ANQGSEA. V was clipped by 2 bases and J by 11 bases, with 21 bases between them. The CDR3 loop spans 14 amino acids. The CDR3 bases are TGCAGCGTTGAATATCGGGGAGCAGTCAATGAGCAGTACTTC. Residues: CSVEYRGAVNEQYF.

V is TRBV20-1 and J is TRBJ2-7; possibly TRBD1 or TRBD2 for D (5 bases each). Germline CDR1 DFQATT, CDR2 SNEGSKA (reference sequence). This CDR3 spans 14 amino acids. The ends were cut back, 4 bases at V and 0 bases at J, with 13 bases in the middle. CDR3 loop: CSAIGWGTSYEQYF. For the CDR3, the DNA is TGCAGTGCTATAGGGTGGGGGACCTCCTACGAGCAGTACTTC.